The 26 T cell receptor beta chains in this list originate from one sample, sequenced in a study of OX40 agonist ivuxolimab in advanced cancers. Libraries were prepared by immunoSEQ multiplex PCR; TCRdb keeps only in-frame clonotypes and omits some of them. The sample holds about 27,000 clones, over 60% seen once. The source material was CD4+ or CD8+ T cells sorted from blood, sampled in a trial of the OX40 agonist ivuxolimab. Receptors originate from an adult with an advanced solid tumor such as melanoma, head and neck, liver or kidney cancer.

The chain's CDR3 is CASSIPAGTSYGYTF. DNA of the CDR3: TGTGCCAGTAGTATTCCGGCAGGGACTTCCTATGGCTACACCTTC. The rearrangement joins TRBV19 to TRBJ1-2, with D perhaps matching TRBD1 (5 bases). The germline CDR1 and CDR2 sequences are LNHDA and SQIVND (reference sequence). The CDR3 is made up of 15 amino acids. V dropped 3 bases and J dropped 4 bases, with 15 bases sitting between them.

The chain carries TRBV2 and TRBJ1-1; TRBD1 matches at 9 bases. The CDR3 length is 14 residues. Germline V CDR1 and CDR2: SNHLY, FYNNEI. Trimming at V came to 6 bases and at J to 5 bases, leaving 7 bases not matched to a gene. CDR3 residues: CASSSGTGRTEAFF. The CDR3 coding sequence is TGTGCCAGCAGCTCCGGGACAGGGAGGACTGAAGCTTTCTTT.

This clone was observed once. The rearrangement uses TRBV27 and TRBJ1-2; TRBD1 matches 8 bases. Germline V gene lookup returns CDR1 MNHEY and CDR2 SMNVEV (reference sequence). The V segment lost 7 bases and the J segment 5 bases; nucleotides outside the gene matches: 12. The CDR3 runs to 15 residues. The CDR3 DNA reads TGTGCCAGCACCCCCGGACAGGGTTCACGGTATGGCTACACCTTC. The encoded protein is CASTPGQGSRYGYTF.

The V gene is TRBV20-1, the J gene TRBJ2-3, with 8 bases aligning to TRBD2. Trimming took 5 bases from V and 10 from J; bases not matched to a gene: 5. The length of the CDR3 is 11 residues. Germline-derived CDR1 and CDR2 are DFQATT and SNEGSKA (reference sequence). CDR3 residues: CSALRGGPQYF. CDR3 coding DNA: TGCAGTGCTTTACGGGGGGGCCCGCAGTATTTT.

By sample share, this clone is medium-sized (0.01 to 0.1%). This sequence joins TRBV5-1 and TRBJ2-4; maybe TRBD2 (6 bases). Trimming took 4 bases from V and 1 from J, leaving 9 bases between them. Germline V CDR1 and CDR2: SGHRS, YFSETQ. The CDR3 contains 14 residues. In DNA form, the CDR3 reads TGCGCCAGCAGCGGGACTTCGGCCAAAAACATTCAGTACTTC. Translation: CASSGTSAKNIQYF.

The gene calls are TRBV19 and TRBJ1-1, with 7 bases lining up with TRBD1. Germline V gene data show CDR1 as LNHDA and CDR2 as SQIVND (reference sequence). With 5 bases clipped from V and 5 bases from J, the junction kept 11 bases outside the gene matches. The CDR3 is 15 residues long. In nucleotides, the CDR3 is TGTGCCAGTAGTGGAAGGGGGCAAGTGGAGACTGAAGCTTTCTTT. Residues: CASSGRGQVETEAFF.

This clone was detected a few times. J is TRBJ2-3 and V is TRBV6-1; tentative D call: TRBD1 (6 bases). The CDR3 is made up of 14 amino acids. Germline assignment: CDR1 MNHNS and CDR2 SASEGT. V was clipped by 3 bases and J by 2 bases, with 9 bases between them. The CDR3 nucleotides are TGTGCCAGCAGTGAGGCAGGGGCCACAGATACGCAGTATTTT. Protein product: CASSEAGATDTQYF.

This chain uses TRBV10-3 with TRBJ2-6; D unresolved. The germline V and J ends were trimmed by 0 bases and 5 bases, with 11 bases remaining between them. The V gene's germline CDR1 is ENHRY and CDR2 SYGVKD. The CDR3 consists of 16 residues. CDR3 sequence: CAISESNVFWANVLTF. DNA of the CDR3: TGTGCCATCAGTGAGTCAAACGTCTTCTGGGCCAACGTCCTGACTTTC.

V and J are TRBV7-6 and TRBJ2-7; D tentatively fits TRBD1 or TRBD2 (5 bases each). V lost 2 bases to trimming and J lost 1 base, with 12 bases between them. Germline loops: CDR1 SGHVS, CDR2 FNYEAQ. The CDR3 loop spans 15 amino acids. In DNA form, the CDR3 reads TGTGCCAGCAGCTTATATGGGGACGGATCCTACGAGCAGTACTTC. Its protein product is CASSLYGDGSYEQYF.

This sequence joins TRBV7-6 and TRBJ2-6; the match to TRBD1 covers 9 bases. V gave up 3 bases and J gave up 2 bases; unmatched junction bases: 5. CDR1 and CDR2 from the germline V gene are SGHVS and FNYEAQ. The CDR3 length is 17 residues. CDR3 sequence (DNA): TGTGCCAGCAGCTTCGGACAGGGGTTTACTGGGGCCAACGTCCTGACTTTC. Translating gives CASSFGQGFTGANVLTF.

The J gene is TRBJ2-2, the V gene TRBV7-9; no firm D call. CDR3 length: 14 amino acids. Trimming removed 1 base from V and 5 bases from J, with 8 bases in between. The germline CDR1 and CDR2 sequences are SEHNR and FQNEAQ (reference sequence). The CDR3 DNA reads TGTGCCAGCAGCTTAGACAGCCTGACCGGGGAGCTGTTTTTT. Translated, it gives CASSLDSLTGELFF.

This rearrangement joins TRBV29-1 to TRBJ2-1, with 9 bases that match TRBD1. Germline V lookup: CDR1 SQVTM, CDR2 ANQGSEA. Unmatched junction bases numbered 12, after V lost 6 bases and J lost 6 bases. The CDR3 consists of 15 residues. The CDR3 coding sequence is TGCAGCGTCGTACCACGGGACAGGGCGGCCAATGAGCAGTTCTTC. Encoded protein: CSVVPRDRAANEQFF.

The rearrangement joins TRBV5-5 to TRBJ2-3; D gene unclear. This CDR3 is built from 13 residues. Looked up from germline, CDR1 is SGHKS and CDR2 is YYEKEE (reference sequence). Deletions cut 2 bases from V and 2 bases from J, with 6 bases between. Written as DNA, the CDR3 is TGTGCCAGCAGCTTAAACCCCACAGATACGCAGTATTTT. Translated, it gives CASSLNPTDTQYF.

This clone was detected once. The gene calls are TRBV6-6 and TRBJ1-4, with D tentatively TRBD1 (5 bases). Germline V gene sequence: CDR1 MNHNY, CDR2 SVGAGI (reference sequence). CDR3 size: 14 residues. V lost 6 bases, J lost 10 bases, and 18 bases lay in between. CDR3 DNA: TGTGCCAGCAGCCGGTGGGCAGGGTCGGGAAAACTGTTTTTT. Its translation is CASSRWAGSGKLFF.

The rearrangement uses TRBV6-1 and TRBJ1-5, with a possible D match to TRBD1 (6 bases). The CDR3 has 16 amino acids. Germline V gives CDR1 MNHNS, CDR2 SASEGT. V lost 1 base and J lost 7, with 17 bases in between. This CDR3 is CASSEVGIGGRQPQHF. In DNA form, the CDR3 reads TGTGCCAGCAGTGAAGTAGGTATAGGGGGTCGACAGCCCCAGCATTTT.

The rearrangement uses TRBV7-3 and TRBJ2-2; 8 bases are shared with TRBD2. V lost 2 bases and J lost 5; bases outside the gene matches: 7. The CDR3 runs 16 residues. The germline V gene has CDR1 SGHTA and CDR2 FQGTGA. In DNA form, the CDR3 reads TGTGCCAGCAGCTTAGACCCGCGGGGGGCAACCGGGGAGCTGTTTTTT. Amino acids: CASSLDPRGATGELFF.

This chain uses TRBV27 with TRBJ2-3, with D tentatively TRBD1 or TRBD2 (5 bases each). The V and J ends lost 8 bases and 4 bases respectively, with 22 bases between them. Germline loops: CDR1 MNHEY, CDR2 SMNVEV (reference sequence). The CDR3 consists of 16 residues. CDR3 loop: CASPTEGFPSPDTQYF. CDR3 in DNA: TGTGCCAGCCCGACAGAGGGGTTCCCTTCCCCAGATACGCAGTATTTT.

The J gene is TRBJ1-6, the V gene TRBV5-4; D is possibly TRBD1 (5 bases). The germline V gene has CDR1 SGHNT and CDR2 YYREEE (reference sequence). The CDR3 runs to 16 residues. V lost 4 bases and J lost 3, with 14 bases in between. Written as DNA, the CDR3 is TGTGCCAGCAGCCCCGGTGGGGGGGACTATAATTCACCCCTCCACTTT. Translating it yields CASSPGGGDYNSPLHF.

This sequence joins TRBV19 and TRBJ2-3; D remains ambiguous. The CDR3 runs to 15 residues. The germline gives CDR1 LNHDA, CDR2 SQIVND (reference sequence). The V and J ends lost 7 bases and 0 bases respectively, with 14 bases between them. The CDR3 region has the DNA TGTGCCAGTATCGGTTCCGCAGGCAGCACAGATACGCAGTATTTT. As protein: CASIGSAGSTDTQYF.

V gene TRBV30 combines with J gene TRBJ2-1, with D tentatively TRBD2 (6 bases). V lost 3 bases and J 3 bases, leaving 21 bases between the germline ends. Germline V gene sequence: CDR1 GTSNPN, CDR2 SVGIG (reference sequence). CDR3 length: 17 residues. The CDR3 DNA is TGTGCCTGGAGCGGAGTTGGGACGGGGGATATCTACAATGAGCAGTTCTTC. Translated: CAWSGVGTGDIYNEQFF. The full variable domain, its missing parts supplied by reference TRBV30 and TRBJ2-1, is SQTIHQWPATLVQPVGSPLSLECTVEGTSNPNLYWYRQAAGRGLQLLFYSVGIGQISSEVPQNLSASRPQDRQFILSSKKLLLSDSGFYLCAWSGVGTGDIYNEQFFGPGTRLTVL.

This clone has just a few counts. V is TRBV5-6 and J is TRBJ2-5, with D possibly being TRBD2 (7 bases). The CDR3 runs 14 residues. Deletions cut 9 bases from V and 5 bases from J, with 20 bases between. CDR1 is SGHDT and CDR2 is YYEEEE in the germline V gene. CDR3 bases: TGTGCCACCTCTGGGGGGGGGCCTTCGGAGACCCAGTACTTC. Translated: CATSGGGPSETQYF.

The chain employs TRBV5-1 and TRBJ2-7; possibly TRBD1 for D (6 bases). The CDR3 has 12 residues. V was pared by 3 bases and J by 6 bases, with 10 bases between. The germline V gene has CDR1 SGHRS and CDR2 YFSETQ. CDR3 loop: CASSSTGPEQYF. The CDR3 bases are TGCGCCAGCAGCTCGACAGGACCCGAGCAGTACTTC.

The chain is built from TRBV14 and TRBJ1-3; D uncertain. CDR1 is SGHDN, CDR2 FVKESK, per germline. The V end was cut by 1 base, the J end by 0 bases, with 7 bases between. The CDR3 consists of 15 residues. CDR3 loop: CASSQGILSGNTIYF. DNA for the CDR3: TGTGCCAGCAGCCAAGGGATTCTCTCTGGAAACACCATATATTTT.

CDR3 in amino acids: CASSEALPTLLLYSNQPQHF. CDR3 sequence (DNA): TGTGCCAGCAGTGAAGCGCTTCCAACATTACTTCTGTATAGCAATCAGCCCCAGCATTTT. The rearrangement links TRBV2 to TRBJ1-5, with unresolved D. Per the germline V gene, CDR1 is SNHLY and CDR2 is FYNNEI. V was clipped by 0 bases and J by 0 bases, with 21 bases between them. This CDR3 spans 20 amino acids.

This clone was seen just once. The CDR3 reads CASSFSRGSYNEQFF. CDR3 DNA sequence: TGTGCCAGCAGCTTTAGTAGGGGGTCCTACAATGAGCAGTTCTTC. J is TRBJ2-1 and V is TRBV7-9; maybe TRBD1 (6 bases). This CDR3 is built from 15 residues. The germline V and J ends were trimmed by 3 bases and 1 base, with 10 bases remaining between them. Germline V gives CDR1 SEHNR, CDR2 FQNEAQ (reference sequence).

The rearrangement joins TRBV27 to TRBJ1-2; tentatively, D is TRBD1 (6 bases). The V gene's germline CDR1 is MNHEY and CDR2 SMNVEV (reference sequence). Trimming stripped 6 bases from V and 4 bases from J, with 12 bases between. The CDR3 is made up of 13 amino acids. The CDR3 here is CASRQQGSYGYTF. CDR3 coding DNA: TGTGCCAGCAGACAACAGGGAAGCTATGGCTACACCTTC.